This T cell receptor (beta chain) was captured by sequencing in a study of shared clonotypes between healthy human individuals. About the study: The donor group consisted of a couple of women and a few men, aged 18 to 49. Three plates were used per donor for CD4 naive, three for CD4 memory, two for CD8 naive and one for CD8 memory.

Deep-level settings were used for running the assay. Profiled with immunoSEQ multiplex PCR; TCRdb holds only in-frame clones, not every one. The sample shows 2 million to 2.5 million clones, roughly 93% of them seen only once. The count of this clone is one. The length of the CDR3 is 15 residues. Unmatched junction bases numbered 10, after V lost 7 bases and J lost 4 bases. The germline V gene encodes CDR1 MDHEN and CDR2 SYDVKM. Sequencing used naive CD4+ T cells from PBMCs. The subset was: CD45RA+ positively selected. The receptor was derived from a man between 18 and 29 years old in good health. Some clones in this sample may be carry-over from other donors' samples. V is TRBV28 and J is TRBJ2-1; TRBD1 matches 7 bases. The CDR3 DNA follows: TGTGCCAGCACAAGCCCCGGGACAGCGTACAATGAGCAGTTCTTC. Amino acid sequence: CASTSPGTAYNEQFF.